This entry describes one TCR beta chain. With V trimmed by 3 bases and J by 2 bases, 3 bases remained unmatched. Germline values: CDR1 LNHDA, CDR2 SQIVND (reference sequence). The CDR3 covers 15 residues. Original methodology: Reference gene primer amplification in the assay estimated nucleated cell counts. This table comes from immunoSEQ multiplex PCR, and its TCRdb copy is limited to in-frame clones, with some not included. V and J calls and clone size are copied from that table; D and trimming were computed from the DNA. The sample includes over 60,000 clones, about 92% of them seen just once. The entry originates in a study of blood T cell repertoires in COVID-19. Study details: From the United States, Italy and Spain came samples of acute and convalescent COVID-19. From T cells, B-cell-depleted T cells, or PBMCs came the material, which was cDNA or gDNA.

The sample consisted of peripheral blood. V gene TRBV19 combines with J gene TRBJ2-1, with 8 bases that match TRBD2. The receptor was isolated from an elderly woman with active or convalescent COVID-19. Here the CDR3 DNA reads TGTGCCAGTAGTATGTCGGGGGGGCCCTACAATGAGCAGTTCTTC. Translated: CASSMSGGPYNEQFF. Variable domain in full (rest from reference TRBV19 and TRBJ2-1): DGGITQSPKYLFRKEGQNVTLSCEQNLNHDAMYWYRQDPGQGLRLIYYSQIVNDFQKGDIAEGYSVSREKKESFPLTVTSAQKNPTAFYLCASSMSGGPYNEQFFGPGTRLTVL.